The 15 T cell receptor beta chains reported below all come from one sample, sequenced in a study of T cell responses to AZD1222 COVID-19 vaccine. The repertoire was sequenced with immunoSEQ multiplex PCR; TCRdb's copy has only in-frame clones and lacks some. The sample holds 99,000 or so clones, around 89% seen once. The sequenced sample was peripheral blood, obtained on day 0 of AZD1222 vaccination. All receptors derive from an adult in good health.

This clone has only one observation. This chain joins TRBV3-1 (or the pseudogene TRBV3-2) and TRBJ1-3, with 8 nucleotides matching TRBD1. The CDR3 runs 15 residues. Per the germline V gene, CDR1 is LGHDT and CDR2 is YNNKEL (reference sequence). Trimming at V came to 4 bases and at J to 0 bases, leaving 2 bases not matched to a gene. The CDR3 DNA is TGTGCCAGCAGCCCCGGACAGGGCTCTGGAAACACCATATATTTT. Translated: CASSPGQGSGNTIYF.

The genes are TRBV7-9 and TRBJ1-6, with D perhaps TRBD1 (5 bases). Germline CDR1 is SEHNR and CDR2 is FQNEAQ (reference sequence). Trimming removed 0 bases at V and 6 bases at J, with 9 bases between. The CDR3 has 15 amino acids. The DNA of the CDR3 is TGTGCCAGCAGCTTAGCGGGGGTCCCTAATTCACCCCTCCACTTT. Translated, it gives CASSLAGVPNSPLHF.

By share of the sample, this clone is medium-sized (0.01 to 0.1%). The J gene is TRBJ1-1, the V gene TRBV4-1; maybe TRBD1 (5 bases). Trimming took 4 bases from V and 5 from J, leaving 14 bases between them. Germline values: CDR1 MGHRA, CDR2 YSYEKL. CDR3 length: 14 amino acids. The CDR3 spells CASSLRPGRTEAFF. The CDR3 coding sequence is TGCGCCAGCAGCCTAAGACCAGGGAGGACTGAAGCTTTCTTT.

The gene calls are TRBV24-1 and TRBJ1-1; TRBD1 matches 9 bases. J gave up 10 bases and V 3 bases, and 5 bases lay outside the gene matches. This CDR3 is 13 amino acids long. Germline V gene lookup returns CDR1 KGHDR and CDR2 SFDVKD. CDR3 sequence: CATSDPGTGRAFF. The CDR3 nucleotides read TGTGCCACCAGTGATCCGGGGACAGGGAGAGCTTTCTTT.

The genes are TRBV6-2 or TRBV6-3 and TRBJ2-7; the D gene could be TRBD1 or TRBD2 (5 bases each). The germline V gene has CDR1 MNHEY and CDR2 SVGEGT. Between the trimmed V and J ends, which lost 5 bases and 0 bases, there was a span of 17 bases. The CDR3 runs 16 residues. CDR3 DNA sequence: TGTGCCAGCAGTACACGACCGAGGGGAAGCTCCTACGAGCAGTACTTC. It specifies CASSTRPRGSSYEQYF.

The rearrangement joins TRBV4-3 to TRBJ1-1; D is uncertain. The V gene lost 0 bases and the J gene lost 4 bases, with 9 bases spanning the gap. This CDR3 comprises 14 residues. CDR1 and CDR2 (germline): LGHNA, YSLEER. The CDR3 spells CASSQDNRGTEAFF. The CDR3 region has the DNA TGCGCCAGCAGCCAAGATAATCGAGGCACTGAAGCTTTCTTT.

There are a few counts of this clone. This chain joins TRBV3-1 (or the pseudogene TRBV3-2) and TRBJ1-5; no clear D. The CDR3 contains 13 residues. CDR1 is LGHDT and CDR2 is YNNKEL in the germline V gene (reference sequence). Trimming left V 4 bases short and J 2 bases short, with 6 bases between. CDR3 loop: CASSPTGNQPQHF. CDR3 in DNA: TGTGCCAGCAGCCCCACAGGCAATCAGCCCCAGCATTTT.

The gene calls are TRBV7-9 and TRBJ1-5; D call uncertain. This CDR3 has 14 residues. CDR1 and CDR2 from the germline V gene are SEHNR and FQNEAQ (reference sequence). V gave up 4 bases and J gave up 4 bases, with 11 bases separating them. CDR3 DNA: TGTGCCAGCAGCTCCCACGAGGTTAATCAGCCCCAGCATTTT. Translation: CASSSHEVNQPQHF.

The chain recombines TRBV6-5 with TRBJ1-5; D call uncertain. This CDR3 region has 13 residues. Germline CDR1 is MNHEY and CDR2 is SVGAGI. V gave up 2 bases and J gave up 3 bases, with 5 bases separating them. CDR3 coding DNA: TGTGCCAGCAGTTACCTCCTCAATCAGCCCCAGCATTTT. Translating gives CASSYLLNQPQHF.

This sequence joins TRBV5-1 and TRBJ2-1; TRBD1 aligns across 8 bases. In germline, CDR1 is SGHRS, CDR2 YFSETQ. The CDR3 has 16 amino acids. J gave up 7 bases and V 3 bases, and 12 bases lay outside the gene matches. The CDR3 DNA follows: TGCGCCAGCAGCTCTGCGGGGTCCCAGGGGGCAAATGAGCAGTTCTTC. This sequence encodes CASSSAGSQGANEQFF.

There are a few counts of this clone. V gene TRBV12-3 or TRBV12-4 combines with J gene TRBJ2-2, with D unclear. V was trimmed by 3 bases and J by 6 bases, leaving 8 bases between them. This CDR3 is built from 13 residues. CDR3 nucleotides: TGTGCCAGCAGTTTTGTAAGGGCCGGGGAGCTGTTTTTT. Protein sequence: CASSFVRAGELFF.

The chain recombines TRBV10-3 with TRBJ2-3; D gene ambiguous. Germline loops: CDR1 ENHRY, CDR2 SYGVKD. V was clipped by 11 bases and J by 6 bases, with 15 bases between them. The CDR3 spans 12 residues. CDR3 residues: CAVNVSPDTQYF. The CDR3 bases are TGTGCCGTAAATGTTTCGCCGGATACGCAGTATTTT.

The chain has TRBV4-1 and TRBJ1-1; D unclear. The CDR3 contains 15 residues. Trimming stripped 4 bases from V and 1 base from J, with 13 bases between. Germline V CDR1 and CDR2: MGHRA, YSYEKL. CDR3 bases: TGCGCCAGCAGCCTTAACGTCAGGCCGAACACTGAAGCTTTCTTT. Residues: CASSLNVRPNTEAFF.

The chain combines TRBV7-6 with TRBJ2-7; no clear D gene. Trimming removed 1 base from V and 2 bases from J, with 9 bases in between. The CDR3 loop spans 14 amino acids. Per germline, CDR1 SGHVS and CDR2 FNYEAQ. The CDR3, as DNA: TGTGCCAGCAGCTTAGGTTCGCAGACCTACGAGCAGTACTTC. This sequence encodes CASSLGSQTYEQYF.

The rearrangement links TRBV9 to TRBJ1-5, with a tentative D call TRBD1 (5 bases). The ends were cut back, 0 bases at V and 3 bases at J, with 10 bases in the middle. CDR1 and CDR2 from the germline V gene are SGDLS and YYNGEE. The CDR3 covers 15 residues. The CDR3 reads CASSVEGLLNQPQHF. The CDR3 DNA reads as TGTGCCAGCAGCGTAGAGGGGCTTCTCAATCAGCCCCAGCATTTT.